The next 3 T cell receptor beta chains were all read from a single sample in a study of shared clonotypes between healthy human individuals. CD8 cells regarded as naive lacked CD45RO, were positively chosen for CCR7, and omitted terminally differentiated effector memory CD45RA+ cells. Repertoires were generated with immunoSEQ multiplex PCR, while TCRdb's copy carries only in-frame clones and drops some. The table records about 2.2 million clones, 85% to 95% of them present only once. The sequencing input was naive CD8+ T cells from PBMCs. The receptor set was obtained from a man younger than 35 in good health. Some clones in this sample may be carry-over from other donors' samples.

The V call is TRBV27, the J call TRBJ2-7, with no clear D. The CDR3 is 18 amino acids. The germline CDR1 and CDR2 sequences are MNHEY and SMNVEV (reference sequence). V lost 5 bases and J lost 3, with 26 bases in between. The CDR3 loop is CASSPIPQGRHLGYEQYF. The DNA for the CDR3 is TGTGCCAGCAGTCCAATACCCCAAGGCCGGCACCTCGGCTACGAGCAGTACTTC.

In its sample, this clone was seen once. This chain joins TRBV5-5 and TRBJ2-7, with TRBD1 matching over 9 bases. The CDR3 extends over 14 amino acids. Germline V gives CDR1 SGHKS, CDR2 YYEKEE (reference sequence). J gave up 4 bases and V 5 bases, and 7 bases lay outside the gene matches. The CDR3 reads CASSYRDRVYEQYF. The CDR3 coding sequence is TGTGCCAGCAGTTACCGGGACAGGGTTTACGAGCAGTACTTC.

This clone showed up just a few times. This clone may be a read error of a much larger clone one base away. J is TRBJ2-7 and V is TRBV13; the D is unclear. There are 10 residues in the CDR3. Germline lookup yields CDR1 PRHDT and CDR2 FYEKMQ (reference sequence). V lost 4 bases and J lost 2, with 0 bases in between. CDR3 coding DNA: TGTGCCAGCAGCTCCTACGAGCAGTACTTC. Translating it yields CASSSYEQYF.